The table lists the clone carrying this TCR beta chain with a few counts. The record originates from a study of blood T cells in healthy people across ages. A J-beta primer mix and a sample-barcoded 5' primer were used in a second PCR of about 7 to 12 cycles. TCRdb re-called the 5' RACE reads through MiXCR, storing one row per CDR3 protein. The repertoire has over a million distinct CDR3 sequences, under 30% of them found once; the top ten carry approximately 0.75%. Trimming cost V 0 bases and J 6 bases, with 12 bases left between them. The CDR3 contains 14 residues. Germline-derived CDR1 and CDR2 are LGHNA and YNFKEQ. The data were also submitted as part of a second study, on T cells of mothers and their children.

The gene calls are TRBV4-2 and TRBJ2-7; D remains unclear. The material sequenced was blood. This receptor was identified in a girl aged 2-10 years in good health. CDR3 DNA sequence: TGTGCCAGCAGCCAAGATAAGTCCAGGTCCGAGCAGTACTTC. Protein: CASSQDKSRSEQYF.